These 18 T cell receptor beta chains came from one sample sequenced in a study of control samples from healthy donors and cancer patients. Data came from immunoSEQ multiplex PCR; TCRdb stores just in-frame clones and leaves some out. The sample records roughly 120,000 clones, 80% to 90% being singletons. Sequenced input: PBMCs. The receptors come from a woman in her forties or fifties with colorectal cancer.

In this sample, this clone turned up once. The chain links TRBV19 to TRBJ2-3; 8 nucleotides line up with TRBD2. Germline assignment: CDR1 LNHDA and CDR2 SQIVND (reference sequence). The CDR3 contains 15 residues. Losses at the gene ends were 3 bases for V and 5 bases for J; bases not matched to a gene: 7. CDR3 bases: TGTGCCAGTAGTATCGCGCCCGGGGGGGGAGATACGCAGTATTTT. Translated, it gives CASSIAPGGGDTQYF.

The chain is built from TRBV10-1 and TRBJ1-4; 7 nucleotides align to TRBD1. Germline-derived CDR1 and CDR2 are WNHNN and SYGVQD (reference sequence). This CDR3 has 15 residues. V lost 3 bases and J lost 4; bases outside the gene matches: 5. The CDR3 loop is CASSEVTGVNEKLFF. The CDR3 nucleotides read TGCGCCAGCAGTGAAGTAACAGGGGTTAATGAAAAACTGTTTTTT.

This chain uses TRBV21-1 with TRBJ2-1; the table's D call of TRBD1 was not tested on the DNA. TRBV21-1 is tagged as a pseudogene. The CDR3 spans 14 residues. This CDR3 reads CASTQGASRDEQFF. CDR3 sequence (DNA): TGTGCCAGCACTCAGGGGGCCTCTAGGGATGAGCAGTTCTTC.

V usage is TRBV6-5 and J usage is TRBJ2-6; D tentatively fits TRBD1 or TRBD2 (5 bases each). This CDR3 is 16 amino acids long. Per germline, CDR1 MNHEY and CDR2 SVGAGI. Trimming removed 2 bases at V and 4 bases at J, with 12 bases between. As DNA, the CDR3 is TGTGCCAGCAGTTACACGGGGACCAACGGGGCCAACGTCCTGACTTTC. It specifies CASSYTGTNGANVLTF.

The chain recombines TRBV4-1 with TRBJ2-7; D is uncertain. Germline V gene lookup returns CDR1 MGHRA and CDR2 YSYEKL. Trimming removed 3 bases from V and 1 base from J, with 10 bases in between. This CDR3 has 14 residues. The CDR3 protein is CASSQVTASYEQYF. DNA of the CDR3: TGCGCCAGCAGCCAGGTAACAGCTTCCTACGAGCAGTACTTC.

The chain couples TRBV19 to TRBJ1-3, with D possibly being TRBD1 (5 bases). V was pared by 5 bases and J by 0 bases, with 5 bases between. There are 13 residues in the CDR3. Germline-derived CDR1 and CDR2 are LNHDA and SQIVND (reference sequence). CDR3 loop: CASSGTSGNTIYF. CDR3 coding DNA: TGTGCCAGTAGTGGGACCTCTGGAAACACCATATATTTT. Complete variable domain (other parts from reference TRBV19 and TRBJ1-3): DGGITQSPKYLFRKEGQNVTLSCEQNLNHDAMYWYRQDPGQGLRLIYYSQIVNDFQKGDIAEGYSVSREKKESFPLTVTSAQKNPTAFYLCASSGTSGNTIYFGEGSWLTVV.

This chain connects TRBV3-1 (or the pseudogene TRBV3-2) to TRBJ2-1; 7 bases map to TRBD2. The CDR3 sequence is 14 residues long. Germline-derived CDR1 and CDR2 are LGHDT and YNNKEL (reference sequence). The J segment lost 4 bases and the V segment lost 3 bases, leaving 3 bases of the junction unmatched. The CDR3: CASSQWREYNEQFF. In DNA form, the CDR3 reads TGTGCCAGCAGCCAGTGGCGGGAGTACAATGAGCAGTTCTTC.

The chain employs TRBV6-5 and TRBJ2-7; D is possibly TRBD1 (5 bases). This CDR3 has 14 amino acids. V dropped 6 bases and J dropped 5 bases, with 17 bases sitting between them. The germline V gene encodes CDR1 MNHEY and CDR2 SVGAGI. CDR3 amino acids: CASRLLGSRDEQYF. For the CDR3, the DNA is TGTGCCAGCAGACTCCTGGGTAGCAGGGACGAGCAGTACTTC.

This chain uses TRBV5-1 with TRBJ2-7; TRBD2 is a possible D gene (6 bases). The CDR3 is 16 amino acids. Between the trimmed V and J ends, which lost 2 bases and 0 bases, there was a span of 15 bases. Germline V gene lookup returns CDR1 SGHRS and CDR2 YFSETQ. The CDR3 loop is CASSFVLSGSSYEQYF. CDR3 DNA sequence: TGCGCCAGCAGCTTCGTCCTTAGCGGTAGCTCCTACGAGCAGTACTTC.

The gene calls are TRBV30 and TRBJ1-2, with D uncertain. The CDR3 has 14 residues. Looked up from germline, CDR1 is GTSNPN and CDR2 is SVGIG (reference sequence). Trimming pared 2 bases from V and 3 bases from J, leaving 13 bases between. CDR3 nucleotides: TGTGCCTGGAGTAAACCCGGGCTAGACTATGGCTACACCTTC. It specifies CAWSKPGLDYGYTF.

The chain joins TRBV28 to TRBJ2-1, with 9 bases fitting TRBD1. The V gene's germline CDR1 is MDHEN and CDR2 SYDVKM. The V gene end was trimmed by 5 bases and the J gene end by 6 bases; junction bases not matched to a gene: 8. The CDR3 runs to 15 residues. This CDR3 is CASSGGQGFVNEQFF. CDR3 nucleotide sequence: TGTGCCAGCAGTGGGGGACAGGGTTTTGTCAATGAGCAGTTCTTC.

The J gene is TRBJ1-1, the V gene TRBV12-3 or TRBV12-4; 9 positions match TRBD1. CDR3 length: 13 residues. After removal of 5 bases from V and 10 bases from J, the junction contained 8 bases not matched to a gene. For the CDR3, the DNA is TGTGCCAGCAGTCGGGAGAACAGGGGGCTAGCTTTCTTT. Residues: CASSRENRGLAFF.

J is TRBJ2-2 and V is TRBV7-8; a weak D match, TRBD1 (5 bases). This CDR3 comprises 15 residues. Germline CDR1 is SGHVS and CDR2 is FQNEAQ. Trimming took 3 bases from V and 1 from J, leaving 9 bases between them. Here the CDR3 reads CASSLGPENTGELFF. CDR3 in DNA: TGTGCCAGCAGCTTGGGGCCGGAGAACACCGGGGAGCTGTTTTTT.

The J gene is TRBJ1-3, the V gene TRBV19, with D uncertain. Trimming took off 5 bases at V and 3 bases at J, with 11 bases between the two ends. Germline CDR1 is LNHDA and CDR2 is SQIVND (reference sequence). The CDR3 spans 14 residues. CDR3 in amino acids: CASSETGVGNTIYF. Here the CDR3 DNA reads TGTGCCAGTAGTGAAACCGGGGTTGGAAACACCATATATTTT.

This clone showed up just once. The chain uses TRBV30 and TRBJ2-5, with D possibly being TRBD2 (5 bases). V dropped 4 bases and J dropped 10 bases, with 13 bases sitting between them. In germline, CDR1 is GTSNPN, CDR2 SVGIG (reference sequence). The CDR3 contains 11 residues. The CDR3 DNA sequence: TGTGCCTGGAATCTGGGCGGAGGCCAGTACTTC. Residues: CAWNLGGGQYF. The full variable domain, with the rest looked up from reference TRBV30 and TRBJ2-5, is SQTIHQWPATLVQPVGSPLSLECTVEGTSNPNLYWYRQAAGRGLQLLFYSVGIGQISSEVPQNLSASRPQDRQFILSSKKLLLSDSGFYLCAWNLGGGQYFGPGTRLLVL.

CDR3 in amino acids: CATTPGTGLSGANVLTF. The CDR3, as DNA: TGTGCCACCACCCCCGGGACAGGGTTGTCTGGGGCCAACGTCCTGACTTTC. The rearrangement uses TRBV10-3 and TRBJ2-6; 9 nucleotides match TRBD1. In germline, CDR1 is ENHRY, CDR2 SYGVKD. J gave up 1 base and V 10 bases, and 11 bases lay outside the gene matches. The length of the CDR3 is 17 residues.

The gene calls are TRBV27 and TRBJ2-6, with D possibly matching TRBD2 (6 bases). The ends were cut back, 5 bases at V and 4 bases at J, with 21 bases in the middle. The CDR3 consists of 18 residues. The germline V gene encodes CDR1 MNHEY and CDR2 SMNVEV (reference sequence). The CDR3 coding sequence is TGTGCCAGCAGTCGTAGGACTGGGAGGCTACGCGGGGCCAACGTCCTGACTTTC. This translates into CASSRRTGRLRGANVLTF.

The chain carries TRBV7-8 and TRBJ1-2; 10 nucleotides line up with TRBD1. The V and J ends lost 5 bases and 12 bases, in that order; junction bases with no gene match: 12. The CDR3 contains 14 residues. From germline, CDR1 is SGHVS and CDR2 FQNEAQ. Here the CDR3 reads CASSPGQGPGRDTF. Written as DNA, the CDR3 is TGTGCCAGCAGCCCGGGACAGGGGCCCGGTAGAGACACCTTC.